Sequencing of this T cell receptor beta chain was carried out in a study of CD8 T cells in ankylosing spondylitis. The sample holds a few counts of this clonotype. Its antigen is not known. Points from the study as a whole: In peripheral blood, disease-linked CD8+ clones occurred at relatively low frequencies. For ankylosing spondylitis blood, a TCR beta motif of seven to nine highly homologous variants appeared characteristic.

Making use of molecular barcodes, quantitative 5'-RACE generated TCR beta libraries. MiXCR, applied by TCRdb to the 5' RACE reads, yields one record per CDR3 protein. Of a few hundred thousand distinct CDR3 sequences listed, approximately 8% are singletons. Sequencing input: blood, either unsorted or a sorted T cell fraction (not recorded which). This receptor was identified in a male donor with ankylosing spondylitis.

The DNA for the CDR3 is TGTGCCAGCAGCTTATGGTCCCCGGAGCAGTACTTC. It specifies CASSLWSPEQYF. This sequence joins TRBV7-8 and TRBJ2-7, with D unresolved. Deletions cut 2 bases from V and 7 bases from J, with 9 bases between. The CDR3 spans 12 residues. Germline V gene lookup returns CDR1 SGHVS and CDR2 FQNEAQ. Drawing the rest from reference TRBV7-8 and TRBJ2-7, the complete variable domain is GAGVSQSPRYKVAKRGQDVALRCDPISGHVSLFWYQQALGQGPEFLTYFQNEAQLDKSGLPSDRFFAERPEGSVSTLKIQRTQQEDSAVYLCASSLWSPEQYFGPGTRLTVT.